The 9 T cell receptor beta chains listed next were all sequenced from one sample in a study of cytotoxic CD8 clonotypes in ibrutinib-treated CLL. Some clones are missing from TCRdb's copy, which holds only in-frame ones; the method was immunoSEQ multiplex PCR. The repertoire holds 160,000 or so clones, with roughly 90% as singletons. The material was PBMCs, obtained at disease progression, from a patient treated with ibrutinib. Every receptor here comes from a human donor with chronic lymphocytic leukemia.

CDR3 region: CASRGGRDTGELFF. CDR3 in DNA: TGCGCCAGCAGAGGGGGCCGGGACACCGGGGAGCTGTTTTTT. V is TRBV5-1 and J is TRBJ2-2; 7 bases fit TRBD1. This CDR3 is 14 amino acids long. Trimming removed 5 bases from V and 3 bases from J; junction bases left unmatched: 4. The germline V gene encodes CDR1 SGHRS and CDR2 YFSETQ. Combining the CDR3 with reference TRBV5-1 and TRBJ2-2 gives the whole variable domain KAGVTQTPRYLIKTRGQQVTLSCSPISGHRSVSWYQQTPGQGLQFLFEYFSETQRNKGNFPGRFSGRQFSNSRSEMNVSTLELGDSALYLCASRGGRDTGELFFGEGSRLTVL.

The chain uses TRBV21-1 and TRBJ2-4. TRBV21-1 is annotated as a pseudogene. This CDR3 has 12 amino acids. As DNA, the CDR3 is TGTGCCAGCAGCAAACCCGGGGCGGCCCAGTACTTC. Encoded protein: CASSKPGAAQYF.

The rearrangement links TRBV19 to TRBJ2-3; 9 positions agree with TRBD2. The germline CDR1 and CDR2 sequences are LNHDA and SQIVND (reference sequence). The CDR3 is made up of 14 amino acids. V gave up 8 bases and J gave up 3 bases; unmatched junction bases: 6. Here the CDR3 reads CASVSGSWTDTQYF. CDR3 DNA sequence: TGTGCCAGTGTTAGCGGGAGTTGGACAGATACGCAGTATTTT.

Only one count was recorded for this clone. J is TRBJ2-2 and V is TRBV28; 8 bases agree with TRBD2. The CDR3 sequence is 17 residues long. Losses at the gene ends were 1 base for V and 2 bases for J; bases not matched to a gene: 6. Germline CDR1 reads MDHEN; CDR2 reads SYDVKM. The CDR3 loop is CASSLSYGTRNTGELFF. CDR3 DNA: TGTGCCAGCAGTTTATCCTACGGGACTAGAAACACCGGGGAGCTGTTTTTT.

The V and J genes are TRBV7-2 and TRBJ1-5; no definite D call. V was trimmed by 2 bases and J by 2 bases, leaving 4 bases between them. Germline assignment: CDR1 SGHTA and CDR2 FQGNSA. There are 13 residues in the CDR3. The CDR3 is CASSLMGNQPQHF. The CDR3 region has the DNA TGTGCCAGCAGCTTAATGGGCAATCAGCCCCAGCATTTT.

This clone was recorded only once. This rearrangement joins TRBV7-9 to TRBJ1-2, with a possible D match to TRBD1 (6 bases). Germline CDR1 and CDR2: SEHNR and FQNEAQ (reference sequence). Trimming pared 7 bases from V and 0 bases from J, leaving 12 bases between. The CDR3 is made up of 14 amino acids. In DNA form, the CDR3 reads TGTGCCAGCAACCGGGACACCTCTAACTATGGCTACACCTTC. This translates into CASNRDTSNYGYTF.

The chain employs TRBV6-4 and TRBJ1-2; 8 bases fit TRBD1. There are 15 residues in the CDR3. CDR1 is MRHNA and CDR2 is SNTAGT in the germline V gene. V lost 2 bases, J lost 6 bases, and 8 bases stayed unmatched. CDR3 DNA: TGTGCCAGCAGTGACACGCGGACAGGGAGGGATGGCTACACCTTC. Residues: CASSDTRTGRDGYTF.

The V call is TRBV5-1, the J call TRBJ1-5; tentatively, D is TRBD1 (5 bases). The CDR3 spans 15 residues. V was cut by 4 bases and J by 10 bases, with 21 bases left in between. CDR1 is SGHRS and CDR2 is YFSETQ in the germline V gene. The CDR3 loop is CASSEWDSDVGPQHF. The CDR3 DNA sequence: TGCGCCAGCAGCGAGTGGGACTCCGACGTAGGACCCCAGCATTTT. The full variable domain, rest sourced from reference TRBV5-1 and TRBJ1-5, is KAGVTQTPRYLIKTRGQQVTLSCSPISGHRSVSWYQQTPGQGLQFLFEYFSETQRNKGNFPGRFSGRQFSNSRSEMNVSTLELGDSALYLCASSEWDSDVGPQHFGDGTRLSIL.

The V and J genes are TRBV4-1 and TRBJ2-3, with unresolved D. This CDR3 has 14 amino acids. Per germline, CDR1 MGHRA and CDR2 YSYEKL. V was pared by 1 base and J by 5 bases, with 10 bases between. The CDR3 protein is CASSQVIIQDTQYF. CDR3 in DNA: TGCGCCAGCAGCCAAGTGATAATTCAAGATACGCAGTATTTT.